This is a list of T cell receptor beta chains from one sample in a study of radiotherapy plus CTLA-4 blockade in lung cancer. Clones were sequenced by immunoSEQ multiplex PCR, and TCRdb holds only the in-frame ones, with some missing. Of 49,000 or so clones in the sample, 60% to 80% were seen once. The sample was peripheral blood, taken from a patient treated with radiotherapy plus ipilimumab. The source is a human donor with non-small cell lung cancer who had stable disease on radiotherapy plus ipilimumab. The CDR3 runs from the conserved cysteine through the conserved F or W. A D gene is named only where the DNA matches it firmly. Clone size is not always given. Where it is, it says once, few, many or a class for expanded clones.

j_gene: TRBJ1-1
v_gene: TRBV7-3
d_gene: .
abundance: .
CDR3nt: TGTGCCAGCAGCTTTGGGGACACTGAAGCTTTCTTT
CDR3aa: CASSFGDTEAFF

j_gene: TRBJ1-5
v_gene: TRBV6-5
d_gene: .
abundance: .
CDR3nt: TGTGCCAGCAGTTACGACTCACTGATGGGGTCCCAGCATTTT
CDR3aa: CASSYDSLMGSQHF

j_gene: TRBJ1-6
v_gene: TRBV12-5
d_gene: TRBD1
abundance: .
CDR3nt: TGTGCTAGTGGTTTGGTAGGGGGGACAGGGGGTCCACCCCTCCACTTT
CDR3aa: CASGLVGGTGGPPLHF

j_gene: TRBJ2-1
v_gene: TRBV7-6
d_gene: .
abundance: .
CDR3nt: TGTGCCAGCAGCCTAGGGGCCCTGAGTGAGCAGTTCTTC
CDR3aa: CASSLGALSEQFF

j_gene: TRBJ1-2
v_gene: TRBV14
d_gene: .
abundance: .
CDR3nt: TGTGCCAGCAGCCAAGATCTGGTTTATGGCTACACCTTC
CDR3aa: CASSQDLVYGYTF

j_gene: TRBJ2-7
v_gene: TRBV5-1
d_gene: .
abundance: few
CDR3nt: TGCGCCAGCAGCTTGCGCCCCTACGAGCAGTACTTC
CDR3aa: CASSLRPYEQYF

j_gene: TRBJ1-1
v_gene: TRBV5-6
d_gene: .
abundance: .
CDR3nt: TGTGCCAGCAGTTACAGGGATGAAGCTTTCTTT
CDR3aa: CASSYRDEAFF

j_gene: TRBJ1-2
v_gene: TRBV11-2
d_gene: .
abundance: .
CDR3nt: TGTGCCAGCAGCTTAGGTCCGGGTCCCTATGGCTACACCTTC
CDR3aa: CASSLGPGPYGYTF

j_gene: TRBJ2-3
v_gene: TRBV7-3
d_gene: TRBD2
abundance: .
CDR3nt: TGTGCCAGCAGCCCGTCCGGGACTAGCGGGGCCGGCACAGATACGCAGTATTTT
CDR3aa: CASSPSGTSGAGTDTQYF

j_gene: TRBJ1-5
v_gene: TRBV5-6
d_gene: .
abundance: few
CDR3nt: TGTGCCAGCAGCTTGTTCGGGAATAGCAATCAGCCCCAGCATTTT
CDR3aa: CASSLFGNSNQPQHF

j_gene: TRBJ2-7
v_gene: TRBV7-8
d_gene: .
abundance: medium-sized
CDR3nt: TGTGCCAGCAGCTTGCAAACGGGCCACAAGGCCTACGAGCAGTACTTC
CDR3aa: CASSLQTGHKAYEQYF

j_gene: TRBJ1-1
v_gene: TRBV9
d_gene: .
abundance: .
CDR3nt: TGTGCCAGCAGCCCCCGCCAGGCACCTGAAGCTTTCTTT
CDR3aa: CASSPRQAPEAFF

j_gene: TRBJ1-1
v_gene: TRBV4-1
d_gene: .
abundance: .
CDR3nt: TGCGCCAGCAGCCAAGATTGGGGAATGACTGAAGCTTTCTTT
CDR3aa: CASSQDWGMTEAFF

j_gene: TRBJ1-1
v_gene: TRBV29-1
d_gene: .
abundance: .
CDR3nt: TGCAGCGCTGATACCGGGGCTCGGGCTTTCTTT
CDR3aa: CSADTGARAFF

j_gene: TRBJ1-5
v_gene: TRBV6-1
d_gene: .
abundance: .
CDR3nt: TGTGCCAGCGACACTAGCAATCAGCCCCAGCATTTT
CDR3aa: CASDTSNQPQHF

j_gene: TRBJ1-2
v_gene: TRBV7-9
d_gene: .
abundance: .
CDR3nt: TGTGCCAGCAGCCCGAGAGGGTTTTATGATGGCTACACCTTC
CDR3aa: CASSPRGFYDGYTF

j_gene: TRBJ2-1
v_gene: TRBV30
d_gene: TRBD2
abundance: .
CDR3nt: TGTGCCTGGAGGCAAAGCGGGGCGCGCAATGAGCAGTTCTTC
CDR3aa: CAWRQSGARNEQFF

j_gene: TRBJ1-6
v_gene: TRBV6-1
d_gene: .
abundance: .
CDR3nt: TGTGCCAGCAGTGAAGTGGGGCCCAGCACGTCACCCCTCCACTTT
CDR3aa: CASSEVGPSTSPLHF

j_gene: TRBJ1-4
v_gene: TRBV5-6
d_gene: TRBD1
abundance: .
CDR3nt: TGTGCCAGCAGCTTGGGTGCGACAGGGGTCTTGATTGAAAAACTGTTTTTT
CDR3aa: CASSLGATGVLIEKLFF

j_gene: TRBJ1-1
v_gene: TRBV29-1
d_gene: TRBD1
abundance: .
CDR3nt: TGCAGCGTTGGAAGGGGGACAGAACATCTGAACACTGAAGCTTTCTTT
CDR3aa: CSVGRGTEHLNTEAFF

j_gene: TRBJ1-1
v_gene: TRBV5-1
d_gene: .
abundance: .
CDR3nt: TGCGCCAGCAGCCCAGGGGTTCGGGTCACTGAAGCTTTCTTT
CDR3aa: CASSPGVRVTEAFF

j_gene: TRBJ2-7
v_gene: TRBV19
d_gene: TRBD1
abundance: .
CDR3nt: TGTGCCAGTAGGCGGGGACAGGGAACCTACGAGCAGTACTTC
CDR3aa: CASRRGQGTYEQYF

j_gene: TRBJ1-2
v_gene: TRBV6-1
d_gene: .
abundance: once
CDR3nt: TGTGCCAGCAGGCTTCAGGACGAAGGGGGCTACACCTTC
CDR3aa: CASRLQDEGGYTF

j_gene: TRBJ1-6
v_gene: TRBV7-6
d_gene: .
abundance: few
CDR3nt: TGTGCCAGCAGCCGCGGGCGGGGTGAGAATTCACCCCTCCACTTT
CDR3aa: CASSRGRGENSPLHF

j_gene: TRBJ1-2
v_gene: TRBV7-8
d_gene: .
abundance: once
CDR3nt: TGTGCCAGCAGCTTAAATGGGCTAGACTTCTATGGCTACACCTTC
CDR3aa: CASSLNGLDFYGYTF

j_gene: TRBJ1-5
v_gene: TRBV10-3
d_gene: TRBD1
abundance: .
CDR3nt: TGTGCCATCAGTGAGTACAGGGGAAGCAATCAGCCCCAGCATTTT
CDR3aa: CAISEYRGSNQPQHF

j_gene: TRBJ2-5
v_gene: TRBV5-4
d_gene: TRBD2
abundance: .
CDR3nt: TGTGCCAGCAGCGGTCGGGGGGTAGCCCAAGAGACCCAGTACTTC
CDR3aa: CASSGRGVAQETQYF

j_gene: TRBJ1-3
v_gene: TRBV6-1
d_gene: .
abundance: .
CDR3nt: TGTGCCAGCAGCCCGACAGGAGTATCTGGAAACACCATATATTTT
CDR3aa: CASSPTGVSGNTIYF

j_gene: TRBJ2-2
v_gene: TRBV14
d_gene: TRBD1
abundance: few
CDR3nt: TGTGCCAGCAGCTGGACAGGCCCTCCCGGGGAGCTGTTTTTT
CDR3aa: CASSWTGPPGELFF

j_gene: TRBJ1-5
v_gene: TRBV15
d_gene: .
abundance: once
CDR3nt: TGTGCCACCAGCAGAGAACTACAGGGAGGGAATCAGCCCCAGCATTTT
CDR3aa: CATSRELQGGNQPQHF

j_gene: TRBJ1-6
v_gene: TRBV12-1
d_gene: .
abundance: .
CDR3nt: TGTGCCAGCAGCTTTATTTGGGACAGTAAACAGAGCTCCTATAATTCACCCCTCCACTTT
CDR3aa: CASSFIWDSKQSSYNSPLHF

j_gene: TRBJ1-5
v_gene: TRBV6-1
d_gene: TRBD1
abundance: .
CDR3nt: TGTGCCAGCACCTTAGACAGGGTTGGTACTCAGCCCCAGCATTTT
CDR3aa: CASTLDRVGTQPQHF

j_gene: TRBJ2-1
v_gene: TRBV5-4
d_gene: TRBD1
abundance: .
CDR3nt: TGTGCCAGCAGTCCGGGACAGGGGCGGGATGAGCAGTTCTTC
CDR3aa: CASSPGQGRDEQFF

j_gene: TRBJ1-2
v_gene: TRBV18
d_gene: .
abundance: .
CDR3nt: TGTGCCAGCTCACCACCGAACGGCCACGGGCTTTATGGCTACACCTTC
CDR3aa: CASSPPNGHGLYGYTF

j_gene: TRBJ2-1
v_gene: TRBV29-1
d_gene: .
abundance: .
CDR3nt: TGCAGCGTTGAAGAGGCGTTCTTC
CDR3aa: CSVEEAFF

j_gene: TRBJ1-1
v_gene: TRBV6-5
d_gene: .
abundance: .
CDR3nt: TGTGCCAGCAGTTATGGGGGCGGGTACACTGAAGCTTTCTTT
CDR3aa: CASSYGGGYTEAFF

j_gene: TRBJ1-2
v_gene: TRBV6-1
d_gene: TRBD1
abundance: .
CDR3nt: TGTGCCGGCGGGACAGGGGGCTCGGGAAACTATGGCTACACCTTC
CDR3aa: CAGGTGGSGNYGYTF

j_gene: TRBJ1-2
v_gene: TRBV28
d_gene: TRBD1
abundance: .
CDR3nt: TGTGCCAGCAGGCCAAGGGACAGAAGCTTCTATGGCTACACCTTC
CDR3aa: CASRPRDRSFYGYTF

j_gene: TRBJ1-4
v_gene: TRBV5-1
d_gene: .
abundance: .
CDR3nt: TGCGCCAGCAGCGATCTCCGGGCAACAACTAATGAAAAACTGTTTTTT
CDR3aa: CASSDLRATTNEKLFF

j_gene: TRBJ1-6
v_gene: TRBV7-2
d_gene: .
abundance: .
CDR3nt: TGTGCCAGCAGCCCGGACGGTCCTAATTCACACCTCCACTTT
CDR3aa: CASSPDGPNSHLHF

j_gene: TRBJ1-4
v_gene: TRBV30
d_gene: .
abundance: few
CDR3nt: TGTGCCTGGCAGCGGCCCGTGACGGATGAAAAACTGTTTTTT
CDR3aa: CAWQRPVTDEKLFF

j_gene: TRBJ1-2
v_gene: TRBV18
d_gene: .
abundance: few
CDR3nt: TGTGCCAGCTCACCACCGTCAGGGACCCGTAACTATGGCTACACCTTC
CDR3aa: CASSPPSGTRNYGYTF

j_gene: TRBJ1-2
v_gene: TRBV5-6
d_gene: TRBD1
abundance: few
CDR3nt: TGTGCCAGCAGCTCGACAGGGAACTATGGCTACACCTTC
CDR3aa: CASSSTGNYGYTF

j_gene: TRBJ2-4
v_gene: TRBV11-1
d_gene: .
abundance: .
CDR3nt: TGTGCCAGCAGCTTAGGGACACTTGCCAAAAACATTCAGTACTTC
CDR3aa: CASSLGTLAKNIQYF

j_gene: TRBJ1-3
v_gene: TRBV1
d_gene: .
abundance: .
CDR3nt: TGCACCAGCAGCCAGGGACCCCGAGGGGGAAACACCATATATTTT
CDR3aa: CTSSQGPRGGNTIYF

j_gene: TRBJ1-5
v_gene: TRBV7-9
d_gene: .
abundance: .
CDR3nt: TGTGCCAGCAGCGAGGGGAGTGGTCAGCCCCAGCATTTT
CDR3aa: CASSEGSGQPQHF

j_gene: TRBJ1-2
v_gene: TRBV28
d_gene: TRBD1
abundance: .
CDR3nt: TGTGCCAGCAGTCAGACAGGGGGGATCTATGGCTACACCTTC
CDR3aa: CASSQTGGIYGYTF

j_gene: TRBJ1-2
v_gene: TRBV7-9
d_gene: .
abundance: .
CDR3nt: TGTGCCAGCAGGGGTCCTAACTATGGCTACACCTTC
CDR3aa: CASRGPNYGYTF

j_gene: TRBJ1-1
v_gene: TRBV7-7
d_gene: TRBD1
abundance: once
CDR3nt: TGTGCCAGCAGCCAATGGACAGGACGAATGAACACTGAAGCTTTCTTT
CDR3aa: CASSQWTGRMNTEAFF

j_gene: TRBJ1-6
v_gene: TRBV18
d_gene: TRBD1
abundance: once
CDR3nt: TGTGCCAGCTCACCACTTTCGAGACAGGGCTTTGACTCCTATAATTCACCCCTCCACTTT
CDR3aa: CASSPLSRQGFDSYNSPLHF

j_gene: TRBJ2-7
v_gene: TRBV27
d_gene: .
abundance: few
CDR3nt: TGTGCCAGCAGTTTAAGTGTTTCCTACGAGCAGTACTTC
CDR3aa: CASSLSVSYEQYF

j_gene: TRBJ2-2
v_gene: TRBV7-7
d_gene: .
abundance: .
CDR3nt: TGTGCCAGCAGCATCCAAGCGAACACCGGGGAGCTGTTTTTT
CDR3aa: CASSIQANTGELFF

j_gene: TRBJ1-5
v_gene: TRBV19
d_gene: .
abundance: .
CDR3nt: TGTGCCAGTCAGCAGGGAAATCAGCCCCAGCATTTT
CDR3aa: CASQQGNQPQHF

j_gene: TRBJ1-2
v_gene: TRBV30
d_gene: TRBD1
abundance: .
CDR3nt: TGTGCCTGGAGTTTGGGGACAGGGGGCGGATTCTATGGCTACACCTTC
CDR3aa: CAWSLGTGGGFYGYTF

j_gene: TRBJ2-7
v_gene: TRBV21-1
d_gene: .
abundance: few
CDR3nt: TGTGCCAGCAGCAAAGAGGGGGTGACGGGAACCCTGGTATCCTACGAGCAGTACTTC
CDR3aa: CASSKEGVTGTLVSYEQYF